This T cell receptor (beta chain) was found in a study of PD-1 and CTLA-4 blockade in melanoma. In germline, CDR1 is MNHEY, CDR2 SMNVEV (reference sequence). The V end lost 5 bases, the J end lost 6 bases, and 16 bases lay between the germline ends. The CDR3 spans 14 residues. This table comes from immunoSEQ multiplex PCR, and its TCRdb copy is limited to in-frame clones, with some not included. This sample has tens of thousands of clones, with about 85% found just once. The clonotype originates from a human donor with melanoma. This specimen was CD8+ T cells from peripheral blood, taken from a patient given anti-PD-1 treatment. The V gene is TRBV27, the J gene TRBJ1-2; TRBD1 might be the D (5 bases). CDR3 sequence reads: CASSPDSPRDGYTF. The CDR3 nucleotides are TGTGCCAGCAGTCCGGACTCCCCCAGGGATGGCTACACCTTC.